Listed below are T cell receptor beta chains from one sample, sequenced in a study of vaccination and CD4 T cells after COVID-19. TCRdb passed the PCR reads through MiXCR, listing each CDR3 protein once. The sample includes roughly 20,000 distinct CDR3 sequences, approximately 27% of them seen just once. The antigens of these receptors remain unknown. The sequencing input was cultured CD4+ T cells from blood. The receptors shown here come from a human donor with COVID-19. Each CDR3 is given without its conserved first and last residue. The order of the fields is V gene, J gene, clone size, CDR3 protein. Where a row states a size, it is once, few, many or the class of an expanded clone; other rows omit it.

v_call: TRBV25-1; j_call: TRBJ1-2; clone_size: few; cdr3_aa: ASTESNYMGGYT
v_call: TRBV5-4; j_call: TRBJ2-7; clone_size: -; cdr3_aa: ASSPKAGRDGEQY
v_call: TRBV6-2/TRBV6-3; j_call: TRBJ2-3; clone_size: few; cdr3_aa: ASSQGGLTDTQY
v_call: TRBV19; j_call: TRBJ2-1; clone_size: once; cdr3_aa: ASSIVRGNEQF
v_call: TRBV12-3/TRBV12-4; j_call: TRBJ1-2; clone_size: -; cdr3_aa: ASSLAGGAGNGYT
v_call: TRBV19; j_call: TRBJ2-1; clone_size: -; cdr3_aa: ASSKQLAGVRNEQF
v_call: TRBV20-1; j_call: TRBJ2-4; clone_size: medium-sized; cdr3_aa: SASPSTSGGSAGWY
v_call: TRBV19; j_call: TRBJ2-5; clone_size: -; cdr3_aa: ASTNLGLAEETQY
v_call: TRBV2; j_call: TRBJ2-2; clone_size: few; cdr3_aa: ASSVGRGSGELF
v_call: TRBV5-1; j_call: TRBJ2-2; clone_size: -; cdr3_aa: ASSQADRGITGELF
v_call: TRBV11-2; j_call: TRBJ2-2; clone_size: -; cdr3_aa: ASSLTSGGSDTGELF
v_call: TRBV28; j_call: TRBJ2-5; clone_size: -; cdr3_aa: ASRTGRETQY
v_call: TRBV20-1; j_call: TRBJ1-3; clone_size: -; cdr3_aa: SASGNGGTGNTIY
v_call: TRBV2; j_call: TRBJ2-1; clone_size: -; cdr3_aa: ASIKGSVYNEQF
v_call: TRBV5-1; j_call: TRBJ2-5; clone_size: -; cdr3_aa: ASSLAGGGKETQY
v_call: TRBV10-3; j_call: TRBJ1-5; clone_size: few; cdr3_aa: AIKGSDGGEPQH
v_call: TRBV19; j_call: TRBJ2-5; clone_size: -; cdr3_aa: ASSRTSVETQY